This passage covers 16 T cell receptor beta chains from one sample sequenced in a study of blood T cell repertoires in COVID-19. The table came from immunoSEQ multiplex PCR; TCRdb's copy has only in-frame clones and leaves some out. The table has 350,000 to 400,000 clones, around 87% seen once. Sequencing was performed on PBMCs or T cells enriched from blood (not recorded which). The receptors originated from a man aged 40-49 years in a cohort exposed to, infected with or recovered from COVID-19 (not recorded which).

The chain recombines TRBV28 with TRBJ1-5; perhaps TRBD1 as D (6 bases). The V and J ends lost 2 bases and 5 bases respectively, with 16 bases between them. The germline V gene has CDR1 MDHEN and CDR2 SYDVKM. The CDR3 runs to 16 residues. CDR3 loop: CASSLITPGVDQPQHF. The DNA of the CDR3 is TGTGCCAGCAGTTTAATCACGCCAGGGGTCGATCAGCCCCAGCATTTT. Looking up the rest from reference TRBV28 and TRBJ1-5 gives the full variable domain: DVKVTQSSRYLVKRTGEKVFLECVQDMDHENMFWYRQDPGLGLRLIYFSYDVKMKEKGDIPEGYSVSREKKERFSLILESASTNQTSMYLCASSLITPGVDQPQHFGDGTRLSIL.

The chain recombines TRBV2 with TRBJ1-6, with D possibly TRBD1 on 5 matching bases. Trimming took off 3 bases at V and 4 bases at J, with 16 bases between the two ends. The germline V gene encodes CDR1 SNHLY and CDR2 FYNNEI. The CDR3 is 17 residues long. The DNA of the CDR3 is TGTGCCAGCAGTGAGGTTCCCGGGACTGGGTATAATTCACCCCTCCACTTT. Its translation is CASSEVPGTGYNSPLHF.

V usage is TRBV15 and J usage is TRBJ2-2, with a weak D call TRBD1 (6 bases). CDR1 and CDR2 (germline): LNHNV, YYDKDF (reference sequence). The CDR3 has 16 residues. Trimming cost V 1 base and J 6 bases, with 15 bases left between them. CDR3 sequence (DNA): TGTGCCACCAGCAGAGTTGGGCAGGGGAATCCCGGGGAGCTGTTTTTT. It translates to CATSRVGQGNPGELFF.

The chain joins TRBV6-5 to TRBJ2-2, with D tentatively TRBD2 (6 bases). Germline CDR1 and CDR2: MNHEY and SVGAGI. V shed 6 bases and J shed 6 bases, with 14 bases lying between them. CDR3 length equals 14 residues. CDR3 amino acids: CASRTGEFAGELFF. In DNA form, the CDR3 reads TGTGCCAGCAGAACGGGGGAATTCGCCGGGGAGCTGTTTTTT.

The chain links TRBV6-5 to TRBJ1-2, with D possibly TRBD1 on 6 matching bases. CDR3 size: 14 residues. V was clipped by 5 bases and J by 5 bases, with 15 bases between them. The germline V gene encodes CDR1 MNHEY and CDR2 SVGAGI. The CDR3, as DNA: TGTGCCAGCAGTACCCAGGGGATGGGGTATGGCTACACCTTC. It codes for CASSTQGMGYGYTF.

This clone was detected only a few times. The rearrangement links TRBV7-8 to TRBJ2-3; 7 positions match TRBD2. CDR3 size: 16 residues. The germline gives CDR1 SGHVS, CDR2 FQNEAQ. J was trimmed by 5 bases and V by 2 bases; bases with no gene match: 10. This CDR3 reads CASSLNAGVVEDTQYF. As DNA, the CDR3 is TGTGCCAGCAGCTTAAACGCGGGAGTCGTGGAAGATACGCAGTATTTT.

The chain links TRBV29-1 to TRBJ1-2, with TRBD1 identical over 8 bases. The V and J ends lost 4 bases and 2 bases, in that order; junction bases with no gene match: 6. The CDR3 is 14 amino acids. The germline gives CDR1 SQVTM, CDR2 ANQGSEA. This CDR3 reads CSVAPGQGNYGYTF. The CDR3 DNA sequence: TGCAGCGTTGCACCAGGACAGGGCAACTATGGCTACACCTTC. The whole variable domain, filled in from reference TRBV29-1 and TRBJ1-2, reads SAVISQKPSRDICQRGTSLTIQCQVDSQVTMMFWYRQQPGQSLTLIATANQGSEATYESGFVIDKFPISRPNLTFSTLTVSNMSPEDSSIYLCSVAPGQGNYGYTFGSGTRLTVV.

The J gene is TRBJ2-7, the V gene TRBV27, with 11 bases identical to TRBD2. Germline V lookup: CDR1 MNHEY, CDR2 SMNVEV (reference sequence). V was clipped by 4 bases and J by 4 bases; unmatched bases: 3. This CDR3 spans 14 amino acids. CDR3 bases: TGTGCCAGCAGTTACACTAGCGGGAGTTACGAGCAGTACTTC. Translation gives CASSYTSGSYEQYF.

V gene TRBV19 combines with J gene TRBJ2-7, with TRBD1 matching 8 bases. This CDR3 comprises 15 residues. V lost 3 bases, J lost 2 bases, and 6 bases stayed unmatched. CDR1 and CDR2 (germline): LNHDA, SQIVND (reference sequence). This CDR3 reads CASSMTGVRTYEQYF. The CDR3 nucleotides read TGTGCCAGTAGTATGACAGGGGTGCGGACCTACGAGCAGTACTTC.

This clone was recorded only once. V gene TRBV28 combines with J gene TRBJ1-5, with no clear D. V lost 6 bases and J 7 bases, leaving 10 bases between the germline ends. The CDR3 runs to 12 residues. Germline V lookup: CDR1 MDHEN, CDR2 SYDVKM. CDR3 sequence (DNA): TGTGCCAGCAGACAGCTCCGGCAGCCCCAGCATTTT. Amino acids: CASRQLRQPQHF.

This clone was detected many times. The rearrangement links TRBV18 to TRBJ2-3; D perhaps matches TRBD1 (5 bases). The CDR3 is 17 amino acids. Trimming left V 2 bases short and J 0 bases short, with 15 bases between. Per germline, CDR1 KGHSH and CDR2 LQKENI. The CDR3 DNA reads TGTGCCAGCTCACCAAGGGCAGGGCGACCTAGCACAGATACGCAGTATTTT. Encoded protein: CASSPRAGRPSTDTQYF.

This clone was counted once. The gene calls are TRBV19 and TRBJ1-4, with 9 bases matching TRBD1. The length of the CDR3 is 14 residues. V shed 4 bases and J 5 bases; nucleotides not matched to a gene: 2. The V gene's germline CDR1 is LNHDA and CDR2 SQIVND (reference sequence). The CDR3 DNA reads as TGTGCCAGTAGTAAGGACAGGGGAAATGAAAAACTGTTTTTT. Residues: CASSKDRGNEKLFF.

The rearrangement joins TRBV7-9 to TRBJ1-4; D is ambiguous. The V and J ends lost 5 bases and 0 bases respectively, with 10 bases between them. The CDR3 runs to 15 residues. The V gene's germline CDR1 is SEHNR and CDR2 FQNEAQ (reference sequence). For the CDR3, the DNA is TGTGCCAGCAGCCCAGTGGTTGCAACTAATGAAAAACTGTTTTTT. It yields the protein CASSPVVATNEKLFF. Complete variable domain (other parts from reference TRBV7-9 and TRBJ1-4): DTGVSQNPRHKITKRGQNVTFRCDPISEHNRLYWYRQTLGQGPEFLTYFQNEAQLEKSRLLSDRFSAERPKGSFSTLEIQRTEQGDSAMYLCASSPVVATNEKLFFGSGTQLSVL.

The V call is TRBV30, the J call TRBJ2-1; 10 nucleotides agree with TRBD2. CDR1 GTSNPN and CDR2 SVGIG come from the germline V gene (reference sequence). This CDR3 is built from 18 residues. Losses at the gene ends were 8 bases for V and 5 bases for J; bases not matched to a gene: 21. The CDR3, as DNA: TGTGCCGGGACCGGGACAGCTCTAACTAGCGGGATCGACAATGAGCAGTTCTTC. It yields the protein CAGTGTALTSGIDNEQFF. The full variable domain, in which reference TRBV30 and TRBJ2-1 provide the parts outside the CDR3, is SQTIHQWPATLVQPVGSPLSLECTVEGTSNPNLYWYRQAAGRGLQLLFYSVGIGQISSEVPQNLSASRPQDRQFILSSKKLLLSDSGFYLCAGTGTALTSGIDNEQFFGPGTRLTVL.

CDR3 residues: CASSVVDRGNPNYGYTF. CDR3 in DNA: TGTGCCAGCAGCGTAGTCGACAGGGGGAATCCCAACTATGGCTACACCTTC. This chain uses TRBV9 with TRBJ1-2, with 9 bases identical to TRBD1. Trimming took 0 bases from V and 2 from J; bases not matched to a gene: 8. The CDR3 contains 17 residues. Germline CDR1 SGDLS, CDR2 YYNGEE.

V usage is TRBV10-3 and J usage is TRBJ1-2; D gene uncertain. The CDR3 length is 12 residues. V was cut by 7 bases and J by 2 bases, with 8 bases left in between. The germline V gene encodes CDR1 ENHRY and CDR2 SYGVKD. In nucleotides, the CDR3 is TGTGCCATCACCCCGGGGAACTATGGCTACACCTTC. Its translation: CAITPGNYGYTF.